The clone carrying this T cell receptor beta chain was found a few times. Its antigen is still unknown. The study drew donors from healthy Caucasian individuals in Russia aged roughly 6 to 95. With each sample, at least 6 micrograms of total RNA were extracted. Through a sample-barcoded 5' primer and a J-beta primer mix, a second PCR was run for 7 to 11 cycles. Each CDR3 protein is one row after TCRdb ran MiXCR on the 5' RACE reads. The sample includes about 780,000 distinct CDR3 sequences, around 62% of them seen just once. This sample stems from a study of blood T cells in healthy people across ages. Study-level results: Long-lived donors carried more naive CD4+ cells and greater diversity than aged donors. One million T cells yielded diversity estimates that were considered underestimates.

V was clipped by 4 bases and J by 5 bases; unmatched bases: 9. This CDR3 region has 15 residues. Germline V CDR1 and CDR2: MNHEY, SVGAGI. Sequencing input: blood. The origin of this receptor is a man aged 25-45 years in good health. This chain connects TRBV6-5 to TRBJ2-7; 9 positions agree with TRBD1. CDR3 nucleotide sequence: TGTGCCAGCAGTTCGGGGTTGGACAGGGGTAACGAGCAGTACTTC. Residues: CASSSGLDRGNEQYF.